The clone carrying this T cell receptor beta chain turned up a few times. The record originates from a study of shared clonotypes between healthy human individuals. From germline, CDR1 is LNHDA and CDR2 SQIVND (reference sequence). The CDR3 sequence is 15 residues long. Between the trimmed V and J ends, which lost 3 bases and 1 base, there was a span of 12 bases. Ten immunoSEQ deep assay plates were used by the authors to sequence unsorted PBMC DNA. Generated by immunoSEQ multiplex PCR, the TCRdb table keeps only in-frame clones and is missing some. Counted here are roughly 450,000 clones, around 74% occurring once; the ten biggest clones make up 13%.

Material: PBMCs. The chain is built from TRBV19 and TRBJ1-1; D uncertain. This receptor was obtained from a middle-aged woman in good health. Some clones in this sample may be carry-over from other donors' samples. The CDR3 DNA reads TGTGCCAGTAGTATGATCGGCAGGCAGAACACTGAAGCTTTCTTT. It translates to CASSMIGRQNTEAFF.